The rows below give T cell receptor beta chains drawn from one sample of a study of T cell clusters in autoimmune cytopenias. TCRdb derives one entry per CDR3 protein from the multiplex PCR reads, leaving out DNA. The sample yields about 8,400 distinct CDR3 sequences, of which the top ten take up roughly 22%. The specimen was peripheral blood. The receptor set was obtained from a human donor with an autoimmune cytopenia or autoimmune hepatitis (not recorded which). Both conserved end residues are part of each CDR3. Clone size is given for some rows only: seen once, a few or many times, or a class if the clone is expanded.

.	TRBV7-9	TRBJ2-1	CASSLLGDPYNEQFF
.	TRBV6-5	TRBJ2-7	CASSRSDSGASRQYF
.	TRBV25-1	TRBJ1-1	CASSEWKGGTEAFF
medium-sized	TRBV6-5	TRBJ1-3	CASSYSPGEYGNTIYF
medium-sized	TRBV20-1	TRBJ2-3	CSARSQRGDTDTQYF
.	TRBV6-5	TRBJ2-1	CASTAGGTYNEQFF
.	TRBV27	TRBJ1-5	CASSYRFNQPQHF
.	TRBV12-3/TRBV12-4	TRBJ1-3	CASSSGFSGNTIYF
.	TRBV7-9	TRBJ2-3	CASSLMDRGSRDTDTQYF
.	TRBV27	TRBJ2-5	CASSLKASQETQYF
medium-sized	TRBV29-1	TRBJ1-1	CSVERGTNTEAFF
.	TRBV12-3/TRBV12-4	TRBJ1-2	CASSFSVNRYEGYTF
.	TRBV5-5	TRBJ1-4	CASSNRQGGTNEKLFF
medium-sized	TRBV29-1	TRBJ2-7	CSVEDPNSDRPSYEQYF
medium-sized	TRBV6-1	TRBJ2-5	CASSVIGTGGETQYF
.	TRBV12-3/TRBV12-4	TRBJ2-3	CASSLRAPDTQYF
.	TRBV10-3	TRBJ1-2	CAISRQDVNYGYTF
medium-sized	TRBV19	TRBJ2-3	CASSSLTGETDTQYF
.	TRBV27	TRBJ1-2	CASRPIYGAPYGYTF
medium-sized	TRBV27	TRBJ2-7	CASSARTGSNEQYF
medium-sized	TRBV19	TRBJ1-2	CASAGTGLTNYGYTF
.	TRBV10-1	TRBJ2-7	CASSDQRQGSYEQYF
.	TRBV5-1	TRBJ2-5	CASSLGADTYQETQYF
.	TRBV10-2	TRBJ1-1	CASSEGGMNTEAFF
medium-sized	TRBV7-2	TRBJ2-1	CASSLTSGREQFF
.	TRBV18	TRBJ2-7	CASSPFERYPYEQYF
.	TRBV5-6	TRBJ2-7	CASSLTGTGTYEQYF
.	TRBV5-4	TRBJ2-1	CASSSADRGLYNEQFF
medium-sized	TRBV30	TRBJ1-2	CAWRKKGGHGYTF
.	TRBV13	TRBJ1-1	CASSNLQGRFSVAEAFF
.	TRBV13	TRBJ2-1	CASSPTSNEQFF